One sample yielded the 7 T cell receptor beta chains listed below, sequenced in a study of control samples from healthy donors and cancer patients. Measured with immunoSEQ multiplex PCR; TCRdb has only the in-frame clones, and not every one. In the table there are approximately 100,000 clones, around 88% of which are singletons. Sample: blood. The receptors stem from a man aged 30 to 45 in good health.

J is TRBJ2-3 and V is TRBV9, with D maybe TRBD2 (6 bases). CDR1 is SGDLS, CDR2 YYNGEE, per germline. The V end lost 4 bases, the J end lost 0 bases, and 18 bases lay between the germline ends. The CDR3 contains 17 residues. The DNA of the CDR3 is TGTGCCAGCAGCCCCGTAGTGGCCGCGGGGAGCACAGATACGCAGTATTTT. Translation: CASSPVVAAGSTDTQYF.

The gene calls are TRBV21-1 and TRBJ2-5; TRBD2 is the table's D call and was not checked against the DNA. TRBV21-1 is given as a pseudogene. The CDR3 is 11 residues long. The CDR3 DNA sequence: TGTGCCAGCCCCCTATTGGAGACCCAGTACTTC. Translating it yields CASPLLETQYF.

There are a few counts of this clone. The chain uses TRBV5-5 and TRBJ1-4, with no clear D. CDR3 length: 20 residues. Per germline, CDR1 SGHKS and CDR2 YYEKEE (reference sequence). Trimming pared 2 bases from V and 2 bases from J, leaving 25 bases between. In DNA form, the CDR3 reads TGTGCCAGCAGCTTATCCTGGTATCCGGGAAAAGCAAATACTAATGAAAAACTGTTTTTT. Translating it yields CASSLSWYPGKANTNEKLFF.

This rearrangement joins TRBV24-1 to TRBJ2-1; 10 bases fit TRBD1. The V gene's germline CDR1 is KGHDR and CDR2 SFDVKD. The CDR3 has 17 amino acids. J was trimmed by 3 bases and V by 2 bases; bases with no gene match: 6. Here the CDR3 reads CATSDSSGTGDYNEQFF. The CDR3 DNA sequence: TGTGCCACCAGTGATTCGTCCGGGACAGGGGACTACAATGAGCAGTTCTTC.

J is TRBJ2-2 and V is TRBV19, with TRBD2 identical over 8 bases. J lost 5 bases, V lost 4 bases, and 3 bases had no gene match. The CDR3 is 14 residues long. Germline V gives CDR1 LNHDA, CDR2 SQIVND (reference sequence). CDR3 nucleotides: TGTGCCAGTAGTAAATTAGCGGGAACCGGGGAGCTGTTTTTT. This codes for CASSKLAGTGELFF.

This rearrangement joins TRBV5-1 to TRBJ2-1; 11 bases fit TRBD2. J gave up 3 bases and V 3 bases, and 5 bases lay outside the gene matches. Germline lookup yields CDR1 SGHRS and CDR2 YFSETQ. The CDR3 has 16 residues. CDR3 sequence reads: CASSSGLAEDYNEQFF. The CDR3 nucleotides are TGCGCCAGCAGCTCGGGACTAGCGGAAGACTACAATGAGCAGTTCTTC. Variable domain in full (rest from reference TRBV5-1 and TRBJ2-1): KAGVTQTPRYLIKTRGQQVTLSCSPISGHRSVSWYQQTPGQGLQFLFEYFSETQRNKGNFPGRFSGRQFSNSRSEMNVSTLELGDSALYLCASSSGLAEDYNEQFFGPGTRLTVL.

CDR3 sequence reads: CASSSDLKGNTQYF. The CDR3 DNA sequence: TGCGCCAGCAGCTCGGACTTGAAAGGTAATACGCAGTATTTT. The chain recombines TRBV5-1 with TRBJ2-3; tentatively, D is TRBD2 (5 bases). Trimming took 3 bases from V and 7 from J, leaving 15 bases between them. Germline CDR1 and CDR2: SGHRS and YFSETQ. The CDR3 totals 14 residues.